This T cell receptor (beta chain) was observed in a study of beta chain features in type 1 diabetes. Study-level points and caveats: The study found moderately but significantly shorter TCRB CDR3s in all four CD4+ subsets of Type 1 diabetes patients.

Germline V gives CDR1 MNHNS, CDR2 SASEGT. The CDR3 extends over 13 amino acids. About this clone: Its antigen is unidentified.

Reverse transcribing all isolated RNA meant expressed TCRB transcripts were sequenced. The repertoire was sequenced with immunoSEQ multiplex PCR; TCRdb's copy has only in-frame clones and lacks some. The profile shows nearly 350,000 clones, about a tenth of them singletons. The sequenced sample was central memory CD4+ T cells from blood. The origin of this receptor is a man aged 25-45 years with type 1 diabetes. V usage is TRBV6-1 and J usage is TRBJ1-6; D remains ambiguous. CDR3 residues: CASYDGSGSPLHF. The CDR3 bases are TGTGCTTCATACGACGGTTCCGGTTCACCCCTCCACTTT.